This T cell receptor beta chain comes out of a study of vaccination effects on CD4 cells after COVID-19. In regard to this clone: As yet, its antigen is unknown.

General study results and limits: Whether induced by infection or by vaccine, clones showed marked clonal contraction late after vaccination. No early post-infection timepoints were available in the study, which also included few convalescent patients.

The assay was immunoSEQ multiplex PCR, and TCRdb's table has in-frame clones only and misses some. The sample carries more than 60,000 clones, over 70% recorded once. Antigen-specific CD4+ T cells expanded by the ViraFEST assay with viral peptide pools were then sequenced. When around nine days of culture had elapsed, CD4+ T cells were isolated. Either the BNT162b2 or mRNA-1273 vaccine was given to participants in two doses. None of these healthy vaccinees had been infected with SARS-CoV-2 before vaccination. About 2.1 million PBMC were seeded per well and grown in the presence of roughly 9.3 IU/ml IL-2 and approximately 11 ug/ml peptides. This CDR3 has 16 residues. Trimming shortened V by 5 bases and J by 1 base, and 16 bases separated the two germline ends. Germline loops: CDR1 MNHEY, CDR2 SMNVEV (reference sequence).

This sequence originates from a human donor who received a COVID-19 vaccine. The chain carries TRBV27 and TRBJ2-3; the D gene is possibly TRBD2 (6 bases). The input for sequencing was CD4+ T cells from PBMCs cultured with HCoV-229E spike peptides, taken after COVID-19 vaccination. The CDR3 reads CASSPTTGEGTDTQYF. For the CDR3, the DNA is TGTGCCAGCAGTCCGACGACGGGAGAGGGCACAGATACGCAGTATTTT.